The present T cell receptor (beta chain) was sequenced within a study of T cell responses to AZD1222 COVID-19 vaccine. Whole-study findings and limits: Spike was spanned by vaccine-associated CD4 TCRs, which were dominant at 160-218 and 743-854. The peak T cell response came first, and repertoires were sampled only after it. Spike-specific TCR depth and breadth grew after two AZD1222 doses.

Of note for this clone: Antigen specificity is unknown.

Only in-frame clones appear in the TCRdb table, and some are missing; sequencing was by immunoSEQ multiplex PCR. Seen here are around 80,000 clones, about four fifths observed once, and the top ten hold about 1.3%. Investigators merged groups given second doses at roughly 4 or roughly 12 weeks. Germline lookup yields CDR1 SGHRS and CDR2 YFSETQ. The CDR3 extends over 15 amino acids. V lost 4 bases and J lost 7; bases outside the gene matches: 7. The source is an adult who received the AZD1222 COVID-19 vaccine. This chain joins TRBV5-1 and TRBJ1-4; 10 bases are a match to TRBD1. Specimen: peripheral blood, collected 28 days after the second AZD1222 dose. Written as DNA, the CDR3 is TGCGCCAGCAGCGAGGGACAGGGGATTAGTGAAAAACTGTTTTTT. This codes for CASSEGQGISEKLFF.